This TCR beta chain was recovered during a study of blood T cell repertoires in COVID-19. Turning to the study itself: Acute and convalescent COVID-19 samples came from the United States, Italy and Spain. From T cells, B-cell-depleted T cells, or PBMCs came the material, which was cDNA or gDNA.

Deletions cut 5 bases from V and 2 bases from J, with 17 bases between. Germline V gene data show CDR1 as GTSNPN and CDR2 as SVGIG (reference sequence). The CDR3 is made up of 15 amino acids. Using immunoSEQ multiplex PCR, the repertoire was profiled, and TCRdb retains in-frame clones only, with some absent. The profile covers some 150,000 clones, with 80% to 90% appearing a single time and around 14% taken by the ten largest. This sequence originates from a woman aged 35 to 49 with acute or convalescent COVID-19. The chain couples TRBV30 to TRBJ2-3; possibly TRBD2 for D (7 bases). Sequenced material: peripheral blood. CDR3 loop: CAWSKGGGLTDTQYF. For the CDR3, the DNA is TGTGCCTGGTCTAAAGGGGGGGGACTCACAGATACGCAGTATTTT.